This T cell receptor beta chain emerged from a study of memory CD4+ T cells and cytomegalovirus serostatus. Looked up from germline, CDR1 is MDHEN and CDR2 is SYDVKM. With 5 bases clipped from V and 7 bases from J, the junction kept 16 bases outside the gene matches. The CDR3 has 16 amino acids. Using immunoSEQ multiplex PCR, the repertoire was profiled, and TCRdb retains in-frame clones only, with some absent. Here the sample spans approximately 65,000 clones, more than 70% being singletons. The sort gate was single viable CD3+CD4+CD8-CD45RO+ cells for memory CD4+ T cells. The chain uses TRBV28 and TRBJ2-5; TRBD2 matches at 7 bases. The receptor's source is an adult in good health and CMV-seronegative. The specimen was memory CD4+ T cells from blood. The CDR3 reads CASSPPMTSPGGTQYF. The CDR3 DNA follows: TGTGCCAGCAGTCCGCCCATGACTAGCCCCGGGGGGACCCAGTACTTC.